A selection of T cell receptor beta chains follows, all from one sample in a study of cytomegalovirus exposure and HLA in healthy donors. Sequencing used immunoSEQ multiplex PCR; TCRdb keeps in-frame clones, though not all of them. Of over 150,000 clones listed, over 70% are singletons. The sample consisted of PBMCs. These receptors were obtained from a man younger than 30 in good health and CMV-seropositive. Each CDR3 is given with its conserved first and last residue. Fields, in order: D gene, clone size, CDR3 length, J gene, V gene, CDR3 DNA, CDR3 protein. D genes are given only for firm matches. The listing skips clone size in some rows; elsewhere it reads once, few, many or a size class.

>.|.|13|TRBJ1-5|TRBV4-2
TGTGCCAGCAGCCAAGGGCCGGGACAGCCCCAGCATTTT
CASSQGPGQPQHF
>TRBD1|once|16|TRBJ1-6|TRBV5-1
TGCGCCAGCAGCTTGGATGGACAGGGGAACAATTCACCCCTCCACTTT
CASSLDGQGNNSPLHF
>.|.|18|TRBJ1-2|TRBV6-4
TGTGCCAGCAGTGACCAGCCGGGACATTCCTTTATCGGCGGTGGCTACACCTTC
CASSDQPGHSFIGGGYTF
>.|.|14|TRBJ1-2|TRBV7-2
TGTGCCAGCAGCTTAGCGTCAACTCGAGGTGGCTACACCTTC
CASSLASTRGGYTF
>TRBD1|.|15|TRBJ2-7|TRBV2
TGTGCCAGCAGGGAGGGACAGGGCGTCCCCAACGAGCAGTACTTC
CASREGQGVPNEQYF
>.|.|11|TRBJ2-3|TRBV11-3
TGTGCCAGCAGCTCGTCCGATACGCAGTATTTT
CASSSSDTQYF
>TRBD1|.|15|TRBJ1-6|TRBV7-9
TGTGCCAGCAGCTTAAACCGGGACAGGAATTCACCCCTCCACTTT
CASSLNRDRNSPLHF
>TRBD1|few|15|TRBJ2-7|TRBV5-1
TGCGCCAGCAGCTTGGTTACAGGGGATTCCTACGAGCAGTACTTC
CASSLVTGDSYEQYF
>.|.|14|TRBJ2-5|TRBV21-1
TGTGCCACCCAAGGGTGGGGGGGACAAGAGACCCAGTACTTC
CATQGWGGQETQYF
>.|.|16|TRBJ2-2|TRBV9
TGTGCCAGCAGCGTAGTCGCTAGCCGGAACACCGGGGAGCTGTTTTTT
CASSVVASRNTGELFF
>.|.|15|TRBJ2-2|TRBV2
TGTGCCAGCTCTCAGAGGAGACTAGAAGCCGGGGAGCTGTTTTTT
CASSQRRLEAGELFF
>.|.|14|TRBJ2-5|TRBV6-6
TGTGCCAGCAGTTATGGGCCGGTTGGGGAGACCCAGTACTTC
CASSYGPVGETQYF
>TRBD1|.|17|TRBJ1-5|TRBV7-6
TGTGCCAGCAGCCCCTACTCGGACAGGGGGCTGAGTCAGCCCCAGCATTTT
CASSPYSDRGLSQPQHF
>.|few|15|TRBJ1-3|TRBV7-8
TGTGCCAGCAGCTCCGCAACCAGCTCTGGAAACACCATATATTTT
CASSSATSSGNTIYF
>.|.|17|TRBJ2-7|TRBV15
TGTGCCACCAGCAGAGATTTATGGCAGGCGCCCACCTACGAGCAGTACTTC
CATSRDLWQAPTYEQYF
>.|.|14|TRBJ2-7|TRBV5-1
TGCGCCAGCCAAAAAGAGACAGGTTACTACGAGCAGTACTTC
CASQKETGYYEQYF
>.|.|14|TRBJ2-2|TRBV29-1
TGCAGCGTTGAAGGGGGGGCGAACACCGGGGAGCTGTTTTTT
CSVEGGANTGELFF
>TRBD2|few|15|TRBJ2-3|TRBV5-4
TGTGCCAGCAGCCTGGGACTAGCGGGCACAGATACGCAGTATTTT
CASSLGLAGTDTQYF
>.|.|13|TRBJ1-1|TRBV30
TGTGCCTGGACCTCAGGGATGAACACTGAAGCTTTCTTT
CAWTSGMNTEAFF
>.|.|15|TRBJ1-5|TRBV6-5
TGTGCCAGCAGCCGGGACTATTATAGCAATCAGCCCCAGCATTTT
CASSRDYYSNQPQHF
>.|.|13|TRBJ2-7|TRBV19
TGTGCCAGTAGTATCGCGGAATGGTACGAGCAGTACTTC
CASSIAEWYEQYF
>TRBD2|.|15|TRBJ2-3|TRBV18
TGTGCCAGCTCACCTAGCGGGAGGAATAAAGATACGCAGTATTTT
CASSPSGRNKDTQYF
>TRBD2|.|15|TRBJ2-7|TRBV7-2
TGTGCCAGCAGCTCCTCAAGCGGGGCTAGGGGCGAGCAGTACTTC
CASSSSSGARGEQYF
>.|.|13|TRBJ1-6|TRBV4-3
TGCGCCAGCAGCCCAATTCATAATTCACCCCTCCACTTT
CASSPIHNSPLHF
>.|.|15|TRBJ1-3|TRBV10-3
TGTGCCATCAGTGAACGGGGAATCTCTGGAAACACCATATATTTT
CAISERGISGNTIYF
>TRBD1|.|15|TRBJ2-5|TRBV19
TGTGCCAGTAGTCCCTGGGACAGGGGAGAGGAGACCCAGTACTTC
CASSPWDRGEETQYF
>TRBD1|.|14|TRBJ2-5|TRBV5-6
TGTGCCAGCAGCTCCCCGACAGGGCAAGAGACCCAGTACTTC
CASSSPTGQETQYF
>TRBD1|.|16|TRBJ1-4|TRBV15
TGTGCCACCAGTCAGATACAGGGGACAACTAATGAAAAACTGTTTTTT
CATSQIQGTTNEKLFF
>TRBD1|.|15|TRBJ1-2|TRBV7-9
TGTGCCACCACTCGACTGACAGGGGGCGACTATGGCTACACCTTC
CATTRLTGGDYGYTF
>.|few|16|TRBJ1-4|TRBV4-1
TGCGCCAGCAGCCAAATGGCAGGGTCAACTAATGAAAAACTGTTTTTT
CASSQMAGSTNEKLFF
>TRBD1|.|15|TRBJ2-2|TRBV6-5
TGTGCCAGCAGTTATCAGACAGGGCTCCCCGGGGAGCTGTTTTTT
CASSYQTGLPGELFF
>TRBD1|.|14|TRBJ1-2|TRBV29-1
TGCAGCACCCGGACAGGGTGGGGTAACTATGGCTACACCTTC
CSTRTGWGNYGYTF
>.|.|16|TRBJ2-1|TRBV7-2
TGTGCCAGCAGGGAGCCATACTCACAGGAGTACAATGAGCAGTTCTTC
CASREPYSQEYNEQFF
>TRBD1|.|17|TRBJ1-5|TRBV5-5
TGTGCCAGCAGCTTGGTAGGGGGGACAGCTCGCAATCAGCCCCAGCATTTT
CASSLVGGTARNQPQHF
>.|once|16|TRBJ1-2|TRBV19
TGTGCCAGTAGTGGGCCGGGACACGGACCTAACTATGGCTACACCTTC
CASSGPGHGPNYGYTF
>TRBD2|.|20|TRBJ2-2|TRBV18
TGTGCCAGCTCACCACAACCGGTCCTAGCGGGGGGGCATTACCCCGGGGAGCTGTTTTTT
CASSPQPVLAGGHYPGELFF
>TRBD2|.|18|TRBJ2-1|TRBV2
TGTGCCAGCAGCCCCCGGGGGGGGACTAGCGGGGGGCCGAGTGAGCAGTTCTTC
CASSPRGGTSGGPSEQFF
>TRBD2|.|14|TRBJ2-1|TRBV6-1
TGTGCCAGCAGTACCTCTGCGGGGGGATATGAGCAGTTCTTC
CASSTSAGGYEQFF
>TRBD2|few|16|TRBJ2-5|TRBV9
TGTGCCAGCAGCGTAGCTGGCGGGAGGGGACAAGAGACCCAGTACTTC
CASSVAGGRGQETQYF
>.|once|16|TRBJ2-2|TRBV4-1
TGCGCCAGCAGCCAAGTCAACACAGGCGATTTCCGGGAGCTGTTTTTT
CASSQVNTGDFRELFF
>TRBD1|.|17|TRBJ2-1|TRBV7-9
TGTTCCAGCAGCCAATACGACAGGGGGCGAACCTACAATGAGCAGTTCTTC
CSSSQYDRGRTYNEQFF
>.|.|12|TRBJ2-5|TRBV19
TGTGCCAGTAGTGTTAGAGGAGAGACCCAGTACTTC
CASSVRGETQYF
>TRBD1|.|19|TRBJ2-4|TRBV13
TGTGCCAGCAGCTTGGGGACAGGTTCTATTCCTTTAGCCAAAAACATTCAGTACTTC
CASSLGTGSIPLAKNIQYF
>.|.|16|TRBJ2-3|TRBV27
TGTGCCAGCAGTATCTTTTTATCCCCGGGCACAGATACGCAGTATTTT
CASSIFLSPGTDTQYF
>TRBD2|.|19|TRBJ2-3|TRBV4-2
TGTGCCAGCAGCCAGACGGGACTAGCGGGTCAGGGGCCAACAGATACGCAGTATTTT
CASSQTGLAGQGPTDTQYF
>.|.|14|TRBJ1-1|TRBV11-1
TGTGCCAGCAGCTTAGGGGGCCAGAACACTGAAGCTTTCTTT
CASSLGGQNTEAFF
>TRBD2|.|17|TRBJ2-7|TRBV4-3
TGCGCCAGCAGCAAGGAGCTAGCGGGGGGGCCTGGTGGCGAGCAGTACTTC
CASSKELAGGPGGEQYF
>.|.|15|TRBJ1-1|TRBV29-1
TGCAGCGCTCCAGCAATGACCGACCGGGGCACTGAAGCTTTCTTT
CSAPAMTDRGTEAFF
>TRBD1|.|13|TRBJ1-6|TRBV4-3
TGCGCCAGTACGGGACAGGCAAATTCACCCCTCCACTTT
CASTGQANSPLHF
>.|.|15|TRBJ2-7|TRBV5-1
TGCGCCAGCAGCTTTACCAGCGTCCCCTCCTACGAGCAGTACTTC
CASSFTSVPSYEQYF
>.|.|15|TRBJ2-2|TRBV6-1
TGTGCCAGCAGTGCCACTAGGAGCATACCCGGGGAGCTGTTTTTT
CASSATRSIPGELFF
>TRBD2|.|14|TRBJ2-7|TRBV5-4
TGTGCCAGCAGAAGGACTAGCGGGAGCTCCGAGCAGTACTTC
CASRRTSGSSEQYF
>.|.|13|TRBJ2-5|TRBV2
TGTGCCAGCAGTGATAGCGAGTTGGAGACCCAGTACTTC
CASSDSELETQYF
>.|.|14|TRBJ1-1|TRBV7-9
TGTGCCAGCAGCTCGCCGGGACACTTCGTCGAAGCTTTCTTT
CASSSPGHFVEAFF
>.|.|14|TRBJ2-3|TRBV7-9
TGTTCCAGCAGCCCGTCGGGATCCACAGATACGCAGTATTTT
CSSSPSGSTDTQYF
>.|.|16|TRBJ1-4|TRBV7-6
TGTGCCAGCAGCTTAGGGGGCATCCCAACTAATGAAAAACTGTTTTTT
CASSLGGIPTNEKLFF
>TRBD2|.|16|TRBJ2-5|TRBV6-1
TGTGCCAGCAGTGACGCTAGCGGAGGACCTCAAGAGACCCAGTACTTC
CASSDASGGPQETQYF